This T cell receptor (beta chain) was profiled in a study of shared clonotypes between healthy human individuals. General study results and limits: The four-donor shared clonotypes exceeded non-shared clonotypes in generation probability, with non-shared ones scoring lower. Depth of sequencing was expected to influence donor clonotype sharing. Memory subsets had estimated richness that was generally smaller than that of naive subsets.

Profiling relied on immunoSEQ multiplex PCR, and the TCRdb table lists in-frame clones only, not all of them. The sample holds about 2.1 million clones, 93% seen once. Notes on this clone: Its antigen is still unknown.

Germline assignment: CDR1 LNHDA and CDR2 SQIVND (reference sequence). After removal of 4 bases from V and 5 bases from J, the junction contained 11 bases not matched to a gene. The CDR3 is 17 residues long. CD45RO negativity and positive selection for CCR7 defined naive CD8 cells, a population that excluded terminally differentiated effector memory CD45RA+ cells. The sample was naive CD8+ T cells from PBMCs. J is TRBJ2-1 and V is TRBV19; TRBD2 aligns across 10 bases. This TCR was recovered from a man aged 18 to 29 in good health. Some clones in this sample may be carry-over from other donors' samples. CDR3 region: CASSRDRTSGDHNEQFF. The CDR3 nucleotides are TGTGCCAGTAGTAGGGACAGGACTAGCGGAGACCACAATGAGCAGTTCTTC.